This T cell receptor (beta chain) originates from a study of human T cells and chemical hapten exposure. The germline V gene encodes CDR1 SGHVS and CDR2 FNYEAQ. CDR3 size: 15 residues. Time point meaning: patch test 2, 6 weeks after DPC sensitization. Treatment described: therapeutic diphenylcyclopropenone sensitization with weekly scalp DPC. Remarks on this clonotype: This may stem from a read error, because a much larger clone lies one nucleotide away.

One entry per CDR3 protein results from TCRdb running MiXCR on the RACE reads. The sample includes approximately 96,000 distinct CDR3 sequences, about 9.3% of them seen just once. The genes are TRBV7-6 and TRBJ2-1; possible D gene TRBD2, 7 bases. The TCR was taken from a woman in her thirties or forties with alopecia areata. Some clones in this sample may be carry-over from other donors' samples. This material consisted of whole blood, taken in connection with sensitization to the hapten diphenylcyclopropenone (DPC). The CDR3 sequence: CASSLLRGRNNKQFF. CDR3 nucleotide sequence: TGTGCCAGCAGCTTACTGCGGGGGCGCAACAATAAGCAGTTCTTC.